This T cell receptor beta chain originates from a study of T cells after yellow fever vaccination. Overall study results and limits: The study found a weaker secondary response that peaked faster, day 5 versus 15.

There are a few counts of this clonotype. The antigen remains unidentified. The CDR3 spans 15 residues. The V gene lost 4 bases and the J gene lost 8 bases, with 20 bases spanning the gap. Germline V gene lookup returns CDR1 SGHVS and CDR2 FQNEAQ. TCRdb processed the 5' RACE reads anew with MiXCR; each CDR3 protein has one entry. The table records approximately 580,000 distinct CDR3 sequences, approximately 16% of them present only once. The chain uses TRBV7-8 and TRBJ1-1; TRBD1 is a possible D gene (5 bases). The receptor was derived from a young man who received the YFV17D yellow fever vaccine. This sample comprised PBMCs, obtained 5 to 6 days after the first yellow fever vaccination. The CDR3 DNA reads TGTGCCAGCAGCTCGGATCCGGGACTGGACCTAGAAGCTTTCTTT. It translates to CASSSDPGLDLEAFF.